The count of the clone carrying this T cell receptor beta chain is one. Its specificity is unknown. These data are taken from a study of T cells in localized non-small cell lung cancer. The method was immunoSEQ multiplex PCR; TCRdb's version includes in-frame clones alone and lacks a portion of them. The sample has 25,000 or so clones; about 86% are singletons. Points from the study as a whole: Adjacent lung exhibited a median of about 56 among the 100 most abundant tumor clones.

The starting material was peripheral blood, obtained before any cancer treatment. The TCR sequence derives from a female donor older than 55 with stage I lung adenocarcinoma.

This chain's CDR3 is CASSPQVTGISYNEQFF. CDR3 in DNA: TGTGCCAGCAGCCCACAGGTGACAGGGATTTCCTACAATGAGCAGTTCTTC. The rearrangement joins TRBV9 to TRBJ2-1; 7 nucleotides agree with TRBD1. CDR1 is SGDLS, CDR2 YYNGEE, per germline. CDR3 length: 17 amino acids. The V segment lost 4 bases and the J segment 1 base; nucleotides outside the gene matches: 11.